The rows below give T cell receptor beta chains drawn from one sample of a study of cytotoxic CD8 clonotypes in ibrutinib-treated CLL. This table comes from immunoSEQ multiplex PCR, and its TCRdb copy is limited to in-frame clones, with some not included. The sample records 160,000 or so clones, more than 70% being singletons. This material consisted of PBMCs, taken at disease progression, from a patient treated with ibrutinib. The receptor source for this set is a human donor with chronic lymphocytic leukemia. Each CDR3 is given with its conserved first and last residue. D genes are given only for firm matches. Clone size is shown for a subset of rows, as once, few, many or a class of expanded clone.

few	TRBV28	NA	TRBJ1-5	CASSSVVQPQHF	TGTGCCAGCAGTTCCGTGGTCCAACCCCAGCATTTT
NA	TRBV9	NA	TRBJ1-3	CASSPGWAGGNTIYF	TGTGCCAGCAGCCCGGGTTGGGCAGGGGGAAACACCATATATTTT
NA	TRBV6-6	NA	TRBJ1-5	CASSYSRGEGQPQHF	TGTGCCAGCAGTTACTCGAGGGGGGAGGGTCAGCCCCAGCATTTT
once	TRBV30	NA	TRBJ2-5	CAWSLRSGETQYF	TGTGCCTGGAGCCTGCGGAGTGGAGAGACCCAGTACTTC
once	TRBV4-1	NA	TRBJ2-3	CASSQDASAWVSTDTQYF	TGCGCCAGCAGCCAAGATGCCAGCGCGTGGGTTAGCACAGATACGCAGTATTTT
few	TRBV4-2	TRBD2	TRBJ2-2	CASSQDVGLAGFGELFF	TGTGCCAGCAGCCAAGATGTGGGACTAGCGGGTTTCGGGGAGCTGTTTTTT
NA	TRBV5-5	NA	TRBJ1-2	CASSLGRNYGYTF	TGTGCCAGCAGCTTGGGCAGAAACTATGGCTACACCTTC
NA	TRBV6-5	TRBD1	TRBJ1-2	CASSYSPTGGGYTF	TGTGCCAGCAGTTATAGTCCGACAGGGGGCGGCTACACCTTC
once	TRBV9	NA	TRBJ2-7	CASSVDGGLGEQYF	TGTGCCAGCAGCGTAGACGGAGGTCTGGGAGAGCAGTACTTC
NA	TRBV27	TRBD1	TRBJ2-5	CASRRRDSQKETQYF	TGTGCCAGCAGGCGCCGGGACAGCCAAAAAGAGACCCAGTACTTC
NA	TRBV5-1	TRBD1	TRBJ2-7	CASSLGQGVSREQYF	TGCGCCAGCAGCTTGGGGCAGGGGGTCTCACGGGAGCAGTACTTC
NA	TRBV30	NA	TRBJ1-3	CAWSRQGVGNTIYF	TGTGCCTGGAGTCGGCAGGGAGTCGGAAACACCATATATTTT
few	TRBV19	NA	TRBJ1-5	CASGSNQPQHF	TGTGCCAGTGGCAGCAATCAGCCCCAGCATTTT
NA	TRBV28	NA	TRBJ2-2	CASRSPINTGELFF	TGTGCCAGCAGATCTCCGATCAACACCGGGGAGCTGTTTTTT
NA	TRBV7-9	NA	TRBJ2-7	CASSLFRVRGYEQYF	TGTGCCAGCAGCCTATTCCGGGTGAGGGGCTACGAGCAGTACTTC
NA	TRBV6-6	NA	TRBJ1-1	CASSYGGAKDTEAFF	TGTGCCAGCAGTTATGGGGGGGCAAAGGACACTGAAGCTTTCTTT
NA	TRBV11-2	TRBD2	TRBJ2-7	CASSLGGGRVSEQYF	TGTGCCAGCAGCTTAGGGGGCGGGAGGGTCTCTGAGCAGTACTTC
NA	TRBV6-5	NA	TRBJ1-2	CASSYRRQGNYGYTF	TGTGCCAGCAGTTACCGGCGTCAGGGCAACTATGGCTACACCTTC
NA	TRBV6-6	NA	TRBJ1-1	CASRPLQLTVNTEAFF	TGTGCCAGCAGGCCCCTCCAGCTAACTGTGAACACTGAAGCTTTCTTT
NA	TRBV25-1	NA	TRBJ1-1	CASRGGGYEAFF	TGTGCCAGCAGGGGAGGGGGTTATGAAGCTTTCTTT
NA	TRBV5-1	TRBD2	TRBJ2-7	CASSFGTSGTYSYEQYF	TGCGCCAGCAGCTTCGGGACTAGCGGGACCTACTCCTACGAGCAGTACTTC
NA	TRBV28	TRBD1	TRBJ1-3	CASRTGVGNTIYF	TGTGCCAGCAGGACAGGGGTTGGAAACACCATATATTTT
NA	TRBV18	NA	TRBJ1-1	CASSLQAGTKNTEAFF	TGTGCCAGCTCACTGCAAGCCGGGACAAAGAACACTGAAGCTTTCTTT
once	TRBV5-1	NA	TRBJ1-4	CASRTGEINEKLFF	TGCGCCAGCCGGACGGGAGAAATTAATGAAAAACTGTTTTTT
NA	TRBV11-1	TRBD2	TRBJ2-7	CASSPRTSGAYEQYF	TGTGCCAGCAGCCCGCGGACTAGCGGAGCCTACGAGCAGTACTTC
NA	TRBV5-1	NA	TRBJ2-1	CASSLSGSRDNEQFF	TGCGCCAGCAGCTTGAGTGGGAGTCGGGACAATGAGCAGTTCTTC
NA	TRBV10-3	TRBD1	TRBJ2-7	CAISSGTGGLYEQYF	TGTGCCATCAGTTCCGGGACAGGGGGGCTCTACGAGCAGTACTTC
few	TRBV7-9	TRBD1	TRBJ1-5	CASSSIRQGSYNQPQHF	TGTGCCAGCAGCTCTATTAGACAGGGGTCTTACAATCAGCCCCAGCATTTT
NA	TRBV5-4	NA	TRBJ1-2	CASGHSRGYTF	TGTGCCAGCGGCCACTCGCGTGGCTACACCTTC
NA	TRBV12-5	NA	TRBJ2-7	CASGLVGAGEQYF	TGTGCTAGTGGTTTGGTCGGGGCGGGCGAGCAGTACTTC
NA	TRBV19	TRBD1	TRBJ1-2	CASSLRQGSYYGYTF	TGTGCCAGTAGTCTCCGACAGGGGAGCTACTATGGCTACACCTTC
NA	TRBV18	TRBD2	TRBJ2-7	CASSPLRLADLANEQYF	TGTGCCAGCTCCCCTCTCCGACTAGCGGACCTCGCCAACGAGCAGTACTTC
NA	TRBV5-1	TRBD2	TRBJ2-7	CASSLLSSGSYEQYF	TGCGCCAGCAGCTTGTTGTCTAGCGGGAGTTACGAGCAGTACTTC
NA	TRBV18	TRBD2	TRBJ2-5	CASSPSRTSGSSETQYF	TGTGCCAGCTCACCTTCTCGGACTAGCGGGAGTTCGGAGACCCAGTACTTC
once	TRBV28	TRBD2	TRBJ2-7	CASSSLLSSGREYEQYF	TGTGCCAGCAGTTCGCTCCTCTCTAGCGGGAGAGAGTACGAGCAGTACTTC
NA	TRBV28	TRBD1	TRBJ2-7	CASSLPPDRVKF	TGTGCCAGCAGTCTCCCCCCGGACAGGGTGAAGTTC
NA	TRBV5-4	NA	TRBJ2-3	CASSENRARVTDTQYF	TGTGCCAGCAGCGAAAACAGGGCCCGCGTAACAGATACGCAGTATTTT
once	TRBV11-2	TRBD1	TRBJ1-1	CASRGTGANTEAFF	TGTGCCAGCAGGGGAACAGGGGCTAACACTGAAGCTTTCTTT
NA	TRBV10-2	TRBD2	TRBJ2-2	CASSASGTSGSGELFF	TGCGCCAGCAGTGCATCCGGGACTAGCGGGAGCGGGGAGCTGTTTTTT
NA	TRBV25-1	NA	TRBJ2-5	CASSEFRGVQYF	TGTGCCAGCAGTGAATTTCGCGGGGTTCAGTACTTC
NA	TRBV2	TRBD1	TRBJ1-5	CASSTGGWQPQHF	TGTGCCAGCAGTACAGGGGGATGGCAGCCCCAGCATTTT
NA	TRBV6-1	NA	TRBJ1-5	CASSEGVGLTSNQPQHF	TGTGCCAGCAGTGAAGGAGTGGGACTGACTAGCAATCAGCCCCAGCATTTT